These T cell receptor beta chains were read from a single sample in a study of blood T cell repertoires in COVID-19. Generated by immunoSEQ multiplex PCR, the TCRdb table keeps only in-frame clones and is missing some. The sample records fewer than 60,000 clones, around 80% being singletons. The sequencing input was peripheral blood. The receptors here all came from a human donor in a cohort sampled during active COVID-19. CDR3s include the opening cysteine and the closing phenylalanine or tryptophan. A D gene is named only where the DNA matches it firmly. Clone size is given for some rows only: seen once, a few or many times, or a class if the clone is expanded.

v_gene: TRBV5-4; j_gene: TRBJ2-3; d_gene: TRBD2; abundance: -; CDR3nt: TGTGCCAGCAGCTCGCTGGGGCTAGCGGGTGCAGATACGCAGTATTTT; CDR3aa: CASSSLGLAGADTQYF
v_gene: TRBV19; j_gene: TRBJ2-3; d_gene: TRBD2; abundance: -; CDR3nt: TGTGCCAGTAGTATAATCGCGGGAGACATCGCAGATACGCAGTATTTT; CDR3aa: CASSIIAGDIADTQYF
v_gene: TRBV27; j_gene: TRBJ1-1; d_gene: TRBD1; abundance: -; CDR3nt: TGTGCCAGCGGAAGGACAGGGATAATGAACACTGAAGCTTTCTTT; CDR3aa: CASGRTGIMNTEAFF
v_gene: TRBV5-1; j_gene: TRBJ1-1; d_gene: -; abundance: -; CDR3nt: TGCGCCAGCAGCCTTGAACGTGGGGCCACTGAAGCTTTCTTT; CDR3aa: CASSLERGATEAFF
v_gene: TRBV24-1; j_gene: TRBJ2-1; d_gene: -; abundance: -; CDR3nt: TGTGCCACCAGTGATTTGCTAGCTAGTGAGCAGTTCTTC; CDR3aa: CATSDLLASEQFF
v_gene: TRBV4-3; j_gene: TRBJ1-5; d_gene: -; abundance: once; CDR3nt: TGCGCCAGCAGCCAAGGCCTCCGGGAGCCCCAGCATTTT; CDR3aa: CASSQGLREPQHF
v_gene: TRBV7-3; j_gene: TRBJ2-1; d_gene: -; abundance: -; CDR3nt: TGTGCCAGCAGCTTAACACAGGGCAGTGAGCAGTTCTTC; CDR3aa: CASSLTQGSEQFF
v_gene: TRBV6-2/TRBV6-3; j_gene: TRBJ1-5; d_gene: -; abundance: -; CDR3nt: TGTGCCAGCAGTCCCGACAGGAGAAAGAGCAATCAGCCCCAGCATTTT; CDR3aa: CASSPDRRKSNQPQHF
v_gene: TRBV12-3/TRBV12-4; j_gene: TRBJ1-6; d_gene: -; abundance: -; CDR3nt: TGTGCCAGCACTGACAGGACTAATTCACCCCTCCACTTT; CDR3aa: CASTDRTNSPLHF
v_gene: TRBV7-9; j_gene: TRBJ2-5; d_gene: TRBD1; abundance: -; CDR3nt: TGTGCCAGCAGCATAAGGGGGCGGGAGACCCAGTACTTC; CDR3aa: CASSIRGRETQYF